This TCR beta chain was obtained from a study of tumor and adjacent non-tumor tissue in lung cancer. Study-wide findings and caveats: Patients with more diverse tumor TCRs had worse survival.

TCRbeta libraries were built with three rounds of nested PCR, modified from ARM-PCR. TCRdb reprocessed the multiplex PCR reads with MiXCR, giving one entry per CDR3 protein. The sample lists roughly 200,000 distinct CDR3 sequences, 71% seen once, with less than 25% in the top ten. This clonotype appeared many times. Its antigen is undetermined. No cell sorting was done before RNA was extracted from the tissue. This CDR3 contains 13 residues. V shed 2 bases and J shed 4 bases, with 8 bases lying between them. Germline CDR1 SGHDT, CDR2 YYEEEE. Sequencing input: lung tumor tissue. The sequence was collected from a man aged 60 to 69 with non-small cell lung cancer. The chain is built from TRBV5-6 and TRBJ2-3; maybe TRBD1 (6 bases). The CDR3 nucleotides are TGTGCCAGCAGCTTAACAGGGCCAGATACGCAGTATTTT. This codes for CASSLTGPDTQYF.